This TCR beta chain was retrieved from a study of blood T cell repertoires in COVID-19. Cohort 3 recovered donors had two negative PCRs, clearance, or symptom resolution. Original data processing: For nucleated cells, counts were estimated from reference gene primer amplification. Sequencing used immunoSEQ multiplex PCR; TCRdb keeps in-frame clones, though not all of them. D and trimming were read from the DNA, whereas the V and J calls and clone size are those reported in that table. The sample holds fewer than 200,000 clones, 83% seen once. CDR3 length: 14 residues. Germline trimming cut 1 base from V and 8 bases from J; bases unmatched to any gene: 6. Per germline, CDR1 MGHRA and CDR2 YSYEKL.

The chain is built from TRBV4-1 and TRBJ1-1; 8 bases agree with TRBD1. Material for sequencing was PBMCs or T cells enriched from blood (not recorded which). The sequence derives from a woman aged 45-65 years who had recovered from COVID-19. The CDR3 sequence is CASSQGTGPSEAFF. CDR3 nucleotides: TGCGCCAGCAGCCAAGGGACAGGGCCTTCCGAAGCTTTCTTT.